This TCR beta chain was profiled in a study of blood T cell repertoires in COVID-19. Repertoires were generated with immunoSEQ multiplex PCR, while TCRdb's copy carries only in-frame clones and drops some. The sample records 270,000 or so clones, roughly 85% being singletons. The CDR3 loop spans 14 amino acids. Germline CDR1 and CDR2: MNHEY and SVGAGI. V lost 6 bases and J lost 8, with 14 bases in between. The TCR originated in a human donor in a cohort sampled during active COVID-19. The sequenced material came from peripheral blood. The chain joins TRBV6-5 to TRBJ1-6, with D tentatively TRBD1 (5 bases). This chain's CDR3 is CASSLQAPDSPLHF. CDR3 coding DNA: TGTGCCAGCAGCCTACAGGCTCCTGATTCACCCCTCCACTTT.